Sequencing of this T cell receptor (beta chain) was carried out in a study of beta chain features in type 1 diabetes (dated by TCRdb to 2017 to 2018). Describing the broader study: Mean age, gender distribution, total cell number and subset yield did not differ between patients and healthy donors. A total of 107,917,701 sorted cells were examined across all samples, and a strong correlation was observed between cell number per subset and RNA yield. The study compared the TCRB repertoires of sorted circulating CD4+ T cell subsets in recently diagnosed type 1 diabetes patients with those in matched healthy donors. Whereas all 30 or so donors provided naive and central memory subsets, regulatory and stem cell-like memory subsets were isolated from just 8 patients and about eight healthy donors. The investigation overall reported the following: Because cDNA rather than genomic DNA was sequenced, highly expressing activated cells could have been over-represented, although no difference in activation and CD3 levels was found between groups. In all four CD4+ subsets, TCRB CDR3 length was moderately but significantly shorter in type 1 diabetes patients. At VDJ recombination sites, type 1 diabetes patients had fewer insertions and more deleted nucleotides, which implies abnormalities in thymic rearrangement. Naive, central memory and regulatory TCRB repertoires appeared to be more alike among patients than among healthy donors. Shorter templates might be favored by PCR, yet because patient and control samples were amplified and corrected together, any such skew would affect both groups equally. Because small numbers of individuals were included in the HLA sub-analyses, any influence of HLA type on TCRB rearrangement was left unresolved.

The entire amount of isolated RNA was reverse transcribed using the High Capacity cDNA Reverse Transcription Kit, so the sequenced TCRB transcripts were expressed ones. Naive, central memory and regulatory T cell samples underwent deep immunoSEQ sequencing, averaging around 4 million total reads per sample. After sorted cells were lysed in RLT buffer, RNA was extracted with DNase-treated RNeasy Micro or Mini kits, with the choice depending on cell number. To prevent cross-contamination, each cell subset was processed individually, whereas patient and healthy donor samples were processed jointly. The immunoSEQ multiplex PCR was used to amplify TCRB sequences from cDNA, yielding 87-bp fragments that span the CDR3 region. Amplicons were sequenced on the Illumina HiSeq platform. Per the authors' processing: Synthetic template baselines were used to correct PCR bias computationally, reads within Hamming distance 2 were collapsed together, and singletons that could not be merged were discarded. Reads were aligned against IMGT to assign V, D and J genes, CDR3 length and insertions or deletions at six rearrangement sites. Within each subset, clonotype counts were normalized to sorted cell number, after which true diversity and Gini coefficients were computed with the tcR R package. The overlap coefficient, calculated on TCRB nucleotide sequences, was used to quantify repertoire sharing. As a proxy for the pre-selection repertoire, out-of-frame TCRB sequences from naive cells were analyzed. TCRdb stores this immuneACCESS table with in-frame sequences only. Part of the clones is absent; in the studies checked, under half of the shortfall reflects unresolved V genes, and no reason is known for the rest. D and trimming come from the DNA, and the V and J calls and clone size come from that table. The sample table records hundreds of thousands of clones; about 14% of these occur just once. Jointly, the top ten make up roughly 0.04% of the sample.

In its sample, this clone was seen a few times. The clone's antigen remains unknown. No per-base quality is available; no much larger clone lies one base away. This CDR3 is also generated by other DNA sequences in the sample. The CDR3, cysteine through phenylalanine, is 15 amino acids long. CDR3 DNA only is kept here, 45 bases in frame from base 1. Looking up the germline V gene (reference sequence) yields CDR1 SEHNR and CDR2 FQNEAQ. A distance of 15 bases separates the germline ends of V and J, which lose 5 bases and 4 bases respectively. Each donor gave one peripheral blood draw, roughly 0.11 L on average, collected into heparinised tubes. A BD FACSAria II and a panel including CD45RO, CCR7, CD25, CD127, CD95 and CD27 were used to sort naive, central memory, regulatory and stem cell-like memory CD4+ T cells. Every sorted population had a purity above 95%. PBMCs were isolated immediately by Lymphoprep density gradient centrifugation and stained directly without culture. So that batch effects would be minimized, each experiment stained and sorted samples in pairs, pairing one healthy donor with one patient.

This receptor was taken from a man in his late teens or twenties with type 1 diabetes. Sample: naive CD4+ T cells from blood. The sample's cell subset or site label, decoded: true naive CD4+ T cells. The rearranged segments are TRBV7-9 and TRBJ2-1; the D region possibly corresponds to TRBD2 (6 bases align). CDR3 reads: CASSLTRDSYNEQFF. The sequenced DNA is TGTGCCAGCAGCCTGACCCGGGACTCGTACAATGAGCAGTTCTTC.